The 32 T cell receptor beta chains reported below all come from one sample, sequenced in a study of radiation and T cells in renal cell carcinoma. The data were produced by immunoSEQ multiplex PCR, yet TCRdb's version contains in-frame clones alone and is incomplete. The table includes approximately 120,000 clones, around 81% detected once. Time point in this sample: blood 2 weeks post-SBRT. The treatment here: 15 Gy SBRT to primary tumor, nephrectomy 4 weeks later. The starting material was blood, obtained from a patient whose treatment included radiotherapy and nephrectomy. The receptors here all came from a man in his fifties or sixties with renal cell carcinoma.

This clone was seen only a few times. The chain links TRBV5-5 to TRBJ2-1; D gene uncertain. Trimming took 3 bases from V and 5 from J, leaving 9 bases between them. The CDR3 is 13 residues long. CDR1 and CDR2 from the germline V gene are SGHKS and YYEKEE (reference sequence). CDR3 loop: CASSWIGNNEQFF. CDR3 nucleotides: TGTGCCAGCAGCTGGATAGGAAACAATGAGCAGTTCTTC. Variable domain in full (rest from reference TRBV5-5 and TRBJ2-1): DAGVTQSPTHLIKTRGQQVTLRCSPISGHKSVSWYQQVLGQGPQFIFQYYEKEERGRGNFPDRFSARQFPNYSSELNVNALLLGDSALYLCASSWIGNNEQFFGPGTRLTVL.

The chain carries TRBV7-2 and TRBJ1-1, with unresolved D. The V gene's germline CDR1 is SGHTA and CDR2 FQGNSA. Trimming removed 6 bases from V and 1 base from J, with 9 bases in between. This CDR3 is 13 amino acids long. Here the CDR3 reads CASSIRWNTEAFF. The CDR3 DNA reads TGTGCCAGCAGTATCAGATGGAACACTGAAGCTTTCTTT.

The rearrangement links TRBV6-6 to TRBJ2-7; D might be TRBD1 (5 bases). V was clipped by 6 bases and J by 10 bases, with 16 bases between them. CDR1 and CDR2 from the germline V gene are MNHNY and SVGAGI (reference sequence). The CDR3 consists of 12 residues. The CDR3 region is CASSQDNLGQYF. CDR3 in DNA: TGTGCCAGCAGCCAGGACAATTTGGGTCAGTACTTC.

The chain couples TRBV2 to TRBJ1-1; TRBD1 is a possible D gene (6 bases). Germline CDR1 and CDR2: SNHLY and FYNNEI. Trimming took off 7 bases at V and 5 bases at J, with 17 bases between the two ends. CDR3 length: 14 residues. The CDR3 DNA sequence: TGTGCCAGCACCGCTAGGGCAGGGGAAACTGAAGCTTTCTTT. This gives the protein CASTARAGETEAFF.

This clone was counted only a few times. The DNA for the CDR3 is TGTGCCAGCAGCGCGCGGACAGGGGGGAATGAAAAACTGTTTTTT. Its protein is CASSARTGGNEKLFF. The rearrangement joins TRBV9 to TRBJ1-4, with 10 bases identical to TRBD1. Germline V gene lookup returns CDR1 SGDLS and CDR2 YYNGEE. The CDR3 has 15 residues. After removal of 3 bases from V and 5 bases from J, the junction contained 4 bases not matched to a gene.

The genes are TRBV5-1 and TRBJ2-3; the D is unclear. Germline CDR1 SGHRS, CDR2 YFSETQ. The V end lost 4 bases, the J end lost 4 bases, and 7 bases lay between the germline ends. The CDR3 sequence is 12 residues long. CDR3 bases: TGCGCCAGCAGCCAGGAGTCAGATACGCAGTATTTT. It encodes CASSQESDTQYF.

Turning to this clone: This CDR3 is also generated by other DNA sequences in the sample. V gene TRBV4-2 combines with J gene TRBJ2-7; weak D call: TRBD1 (6 bases). V was shortened by 0 bases and J by 1 base, with 10 bases between the two germline ends. Per the germline V gene, CDR1 is LGHNA and CDR2 is YNFKEQ. The CDR3 runs 15 residues. The CDR3 coding sequence is TGTGCCAGCAGCCAAGAGGACAGAGGATCCTACGAGCAGTACTTC. Translated, it gives CASSQEDRGSYEQYF.

The chain couples TRBV4-2 to TRBJ2-1; 8 bases align to TRBD2. Per germline, CDR1 LGHNA and CDR2 YNFKEQ. The CDR3 loop spans 16 amino acids. V was pared by 1 base and J by 8 bases, with 10 bases of the junction left unmatched. CDR3 residues: CASSQGAGGGPHEQFF. The CDR3 DNA is TGTGCCAGCAGCCAAGGCGCAGGCGGGGGGCCCCATGAGCAGTTCTTC.

The CDR3 spells CASSLGSGPYTF. The CDR3, as DNA: TGTGCCAGCAGCCTCGGCTCGGGGCCCTACACCTTC. The chain couples TRBV7-2 to TRBJ1-2, with a tentative D call TRBD1 (5 bases). The CDR3 runs 12 residues. The germline V gene encodes CDR1 SGHTA and CDR2 FQGNSA. Trimming pared 5 bases from V and 10 bases from J, leaving 14 bases between.

The V and J genes are TRBV5-1 and TRBJ2-7, with 7 bases that match TRBD2. This CDR3 is 15 amino acids long. In germline, CDR1 is SGHRS, CDR2 YFSETQ. The V segment lost 1 base and the J segment 3 bases; nucleotides outside the gene matches: 7. The CDR3 sequence is CASSLRTSSIYEQYF. The CDR3 DNA follows: TGCGCCAGCAGCTTGAGGACTAGTTCTATCTACGAGCAGTACTTC.

On this clone: Given a much more abundant clone one base away, this may be a read error. In nucleotides, the CDR3 is TGTGCCAGCAGCCTACAAGAGACCCAGTACTTC. Residues: CASSLQETQYF. The chain joins TRBV5-4 to TRBJ2-5; no clear D. V was shortened by 4 bases and J by 2 bases, with 3 bases between the two germline ends. Germline assignment: CDR1 SGHNT and CDR2 YYREEE (reference sequence). The CDR3 covers 11 residues.

This clone was counted once. This chain connects TRBV4-2 to TRBJ2-5; the D is unclear. The CDR3 length is 17 residues. The V end lost 1 base, the J end lost 8 bases, and 23 bases lay between the germline ends. Germline values: CDR1 LGHNA, CDR2 YNFKEQ. CDR3 DNA: TGTGCCAGCAGCCAAGGGCCCCTCGATGCCTCCCCCCCTACCCAGTACTTC. It codes for CASSQGPLDASPPTQYF.

This chain links TRBV7-9 with TRBJ2-1; 7 bases fit TRBD1. This CDR3 region has 15 residues. CDR1 is SEHNR, CDR2 FQNEAQ, per germline (reference sequence). V trimming: 5 bases; J trimming: 1 base; junction bases outside the gene matches: 5. In DNA, the CDR3 is TGTGCCAGCAGCAGTATCAGGGGGTCCTACAATGAGCAGTTCTTC. Its translation: CASSSIRGSYNEQFF.

This sequence joins TRBV7-9 and TRBJ2-3, with D perhaps TRBD1 (5 bases). Germline CDR1 reads SEHNR; CDR2 reads FQNEAQ (reference sequence). This CDR3 is 14 amino acids long. V was trimmed by 5 bases and J by 11 bases, leaving 20 bases between them. The CDR3 protein is CASSVGDSPMEQYF. The CDR3 DNA sequence: TGTGCCAGCAGCGTAGGGGATTCCCCCATGGAGCAGTATTTT.

The chain carries TRBV30 and TRBJ1-1; D is unresolved. Trimming stripped 5 bases from V and 5 bases from J, with 9 bases between. CDR3 size: 11 residues. From germline, CDR1 is GTSNPN and CDR2 SVGIG (reference sequence). The CDR3 spells CAWEVGTEAFF. In DNA form, the CDR3 reads TGTGCCTGGGAGGTGGGGACTGAAGCTTTCTTT.

The V and J genes are TRBV7-9 and TRBJ2-7, with D possibly matching TRBD1 (6 bases). The length of the CDR3 is 13 residues. Trimming took 5 bases from V and 1 from J, leaving 9 bases between them. In germline, CDR1 is SEHNR, CDR2 FQNEAQ (reference sequence). CDR3 bases: TGTGCCAGCAGCACACAGGGTTCCTACGAGCAGTACTTC. Amino acids: CASSTQGSYEQYF. Full variable domain (rest looked up from reference TRBV7-9 and TRBJ2-7): DTGVSQNPRHKITKRGQNVTFRCDPISEHNRLYWYRQTLGQGPEFLTYFQNEAQLEKSRLLSDRFSAERPKGSFSTLEIQRTEQGDSAMYLCASSTQGSYEQYFGPGTRLTVT.

The rearrangement uses TRBV29-1 and TRBJ2-5; 8 bases fit TRBD1. With V trimmed by 6 bases and J by 2 bases, 5 bases remained unmatched. Germline-derived CDR1 and CDR2 are SQVTM and ANQGSEA. The CDR3 totals 13 residues. Here the CDR3 DNA reads TGCAGCGTACCGGGACAGGTACAAGAGACCCAGTACTTC. Residues: CSVPGQVQETQYF.

This clone was found once. This chain links TRBV29-1 with TRBJ2-7, with 10 nucleotides matching TRBD1. CDR3 length: 12 residues. The ends lost 7 bases at V and 3 bases at J; junction bases unmatched: 3. Germline loops: CDR1 SQVTM, CDR2 ANQGSEA. CDR3 sequence reads: CSAGTGVYEQYF. The CDR3 DNA reads TGCAGCGCCGGGACAGGGGTCTACGAGCAGTACTTC.

The chain has TRBV11-1 and TRBJ2-5; D ambiguous. Germline V CDR1 and CDR2: SGHAT, FQDESV (reference sequence). The CDR3 spans 14 residues. Trimming pared 2 bases from V and 1 base from J, leaving 8 bases between. In DNA, the CDR3 is TGTGCCAGCAGCTTAAACGGATTCCAAGAGACCCAGTACTTC. Amino acids: CASSLNGFQETQYF.

This sequence joins TRBV5-1 and TRBJ1-1; D gene unclear. The CDR3 totals 15 residues. Trimming left V 5 bases short and J 1 base short, with 15 bases between. Per the germline V gene, CDR1 is SGHRS and CDR2 is YFSETQ. CDR3 residues: CASSPIRGSNTEAFF. In nucleotides, the CDR3 is TGCGCCAGCAGTCCTATTAGAGGGTCGAACACTGAAGCTTTCTTT.

J is TRBJ1-5 and V is TRBV5-6; a possible D gene is TRBD1 (5 bases). The germline gives CDR1 SGHDT, CDR2 YYEEEE. Trimming shortened V by 2 bases and J by 3 bases, and 12 bases separated the two germline ends. This CDR3 region has 15 residues. CDR3 protein: CASSFTRGYNQPQHF. The DNA for the CDR3 is TGTGCCAGCAGCTTTACGAGGGGTTACAATCAGCCCCAGCATTTT. Together with reference TRBV5-6 and TRBJ1-5, the CDR3 gives the full variable domain: DAGVTQSPTHLIKTRGQQVTLRCSPKSGHDTVSWYQQALGQGPQFIFQYYEEEERQRGNFPDRFSGHQFPNYSSELNVNALLLGDSALYLCASSFTRGYNQPQHFGDGTRLSIL.

This clone was seen only a few times. The V call is TRBV5-4, the J call TRBJ1-2; D unclear. The germline V gene has CDR1 SGHNT and CDR2 YYREEE (reference sequence). V shed 7 bases and J shed 4 bases, with 11 bases lying between them. CDR3 length: 12 amino acids. This chain's CDR3 is CASAVETYGYTF. The CDR3 nucleotides are TGTGCCAGCGCTGTTGAGACCTATGGCTACACCTTC.

This clone was found a few times. V usage is TRBV6-1 and J usage is TRBJ1-2, with D possibly being TRBD1 (5 bases). CDR3 size: 14 residues. The germline gives CDR1 MNHNS, CDR2 SASEGT. V lost 3 bases and J lost 4, with 12 bases in between. The CDR3 loop reads CASSERGASYGYTF. As DNA, the CDR3 is TGTGCCAGCAGTGAGAGAGGGGCGAGCTATGGCTACACCTTC.

The V call is TRBV7-9, the J call TRBJ1-3; unclear D gene. CDR3 length: 15 residues. The germline CDR1 and CDR2 sequences are SEHNR and FQNEAQ (reference sequence). The germline V and J ends were trimmed by 3 bases and 0 bases, with 9 bases remaining between them. The CDR3 sequence: CASSFGENSGNTIYF. The CDR3 DNA reads as TGTGCCAGCAGCTTTGGGGAGAACTCTGGAAACACCATATATTTT.

This chain connects TRBV5-4 to TRBJ1-1; D call uncertain. Germline CDR1 is SGHNT and CDR2 is YYREEE (reference sequence). CDR3 length: 14 residues. V lost 1 base, J lost 7 bases, and 14 bases lay in between. The CDR3 nucleotides read TGTGCCAGCAGCTTGCAGGACGGGAGAGATGAAGCTTTCTTT. Translated: CASSLQDGRDEAFF.

V is TRBV19 and J is TRBJ1-4, with unresolved D. The CDR3 sequence is 11 residues long. Per germline, CDR1 LNHDA and CDR2 SQIVND (reference sequence). The V gene lost 2 bases and the J gene lost 11 bases, with 6 bases spanning the gap. The CDR3: CASSIQRKLFF. For the CDR3, the DNA is TGTGCCAGTAGTATACAAAGGAAACTGTTTTTT.

This clone was found a few times. The rearrangement uses TRBV19 and TRBJ1-6; weak D call: TRBD1 (5 bases). The CDR3 is 15 residues long. Germline V gene lookup returns CDR1 LNHDA and CDR2 SQIVND (reference sequence). V was trimmed by 2 bases and J by 5 bases, leaving 10 bases between them. Written as DNA, the CDR3 is TGTGCCAGTAGTATAAGGGGCAGTGATAATTCACCCCTCCACTTT. It yields the protein CASSIRGSDNSPLHF.

V gene TRBV19 combines with J gene TRBJ1-2, with 7 bases aligning to TRBD1. CDR1 and CDR2 from the germline V gene are LNHDA and SQIVND (reference sequence). CDR3 length equals 15 residues. V trimming: 5 bases; J trimming: 4 bases; junction bases outside the gene matches: 10. The DNA of the CDR3 is TGTGCCAGTAGTGCTTGGGACAGACCCACCTATGGCTACACCTTC. It codes for CASSAWDRPTYGYTF. The complete variable domain, with remaining parts taken from reference TRBV19 and TRBJ1-2, reads DGGITQSPKYLFRKEGQNVTLSCEQNLNHDAMYWYRQDPGQGLRLIYYSQIVNDFQKGDIAEGYSVSREKKESFPLTVTSAQKNPTAFYLCASSAWDRPTYGYTFGSGTRLTVV.

V usage is TRBV11-1 and J usage is TRBJ1-1, with D uncertain. In germline, CDR1 is SGHAT, CDR2 FQDESV (reference sequence). Trimming cost V 4 bases and J 0 bases, with 15 bases left between them. The CDR3 consists of 16 residues. The CDR3 region is CASSSGSTNLNTEAFF. The CDR3 DNA is TGTGCCAGCAGCTCCGGCAGCACGAACTTGAACACTGAAGCTTTCTTT.

The chain recombines TRBV5-1 with TRBJ2-3; no definite D call. Germline loops: CDR1 SGHRS, CDR2 YFSETQ. There are 11 residues in the CDR3. V lost 6 bases and J 2 bases, leaving 4 bases between the germline ends. CDR3 protein: CASTNTDTQYF. CDR3 sequence (DNA): TGCGCCAGCACCAACACAGATACGCAGTATTTT.

This clone was counted a single time. The rearrangement joins TRBV5-4 to TRBJ2-3; D is possibly TRBD1 or TRBD2 (5 bases each). CDR1 is SGHNT, CDR2 YYREEE, per germline (reference sequence). V was clipped by 1 base and J by 0 bases, with 12 bases between them. The CDR3 consists of 16 residues. CDR3 DNA: TGTGCCAGCAGCTTGTGGTTTGGGGGTAGCACAGATACGCAGTATTTT. Translating gives CASSLWFGGSTDTQYF.

This clone appeared once. The J gene is TRBJ2-5, the V gene TRBV4-3; the D is unclear. Trimming cost V 2 bases and J 4 bases, with 20 bases left between them. The CDR3 is made up of 17 amino acids. Germline V gene lookup returns CDR1 LGHNA and CDR2 YSLEER. The CDR3 loop is CASSQSDAFVGSETQYF. In nucleotides, the CDR3 is TGCGCCAGCAGCCAATCAGACGCGTTTGTCGGTTCAGAGACCCAGTACTTC.